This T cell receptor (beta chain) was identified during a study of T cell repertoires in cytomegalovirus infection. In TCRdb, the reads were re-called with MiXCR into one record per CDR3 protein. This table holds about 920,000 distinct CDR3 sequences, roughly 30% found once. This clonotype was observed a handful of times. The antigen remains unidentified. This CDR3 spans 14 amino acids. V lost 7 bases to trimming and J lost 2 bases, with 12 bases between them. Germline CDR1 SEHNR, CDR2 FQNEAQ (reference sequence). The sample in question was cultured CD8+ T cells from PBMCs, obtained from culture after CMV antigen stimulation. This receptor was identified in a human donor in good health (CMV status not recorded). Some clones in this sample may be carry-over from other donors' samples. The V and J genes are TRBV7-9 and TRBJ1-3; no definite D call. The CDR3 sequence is CASTPREPGNTIYF. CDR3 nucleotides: TGTGCCAGCACCCCCCGCGAGCCTGGAAACACCATATATTTT. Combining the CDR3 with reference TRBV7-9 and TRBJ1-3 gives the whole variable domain DTGVSQNPRHKITKRGQNVTFRCDPISEHNRLYWYRQTLGQGPEFLTYFQNEAQLEKSRLLSDRFSAERPKGSFSTLEIQRTEQGDSAMYLCASTPREPGNTIYFGEGSWLTVV.